Shown below are 24 T cell receptor beta chains from a single sample sequenced in a study of control samples from healthy donors and cancer patients. Libraries were prepared by immunoSEQ multiplex PCR; TCRdb keeps only in-frame clonotypes and omits some of them. The sample has just over 6,500 clones; approximately 83% are singletons. The sequenced material came from formalin-fixed, paraffin-embedded tissue. These receptors were obtained from a male donor with melanoma.

This clone has a single count. The chain has TRBV14 and TRBJ1-5; D is uncertain. The CDR3 is 12 residues long. Germline CDR1 SGHDN, CDR2 FVKESK. V dropped 4 bases and J dropped 7 bases, with 8 bases sitting between them. In DNA, the CDR3 is TGTGCCAGCAGCCCACCTTCACAGCCCCAGCATTTT. It yields the protein CASSPPSQPQHF.

The V and J genes are TRBV24-1 and TRBJ2-5; TRBD1 agrees at 12 bases. The V segment lost 4 bases and the J segment 4 bases; nucleotides outside the gene matches: 3. Germline CDR1 and CDR2: KGHDR and SFDVKD. The CDR3 spans 15 residues. The CDR3 bases are TGTGCCACCAGTGAGGGACAGGGGGCTCGAGAGACCCAGTACTTC. The encoded protein is CATSEGQGARETQYF.

Only one count was recorded for this clone. Within the sample, other DNA sequences also encode this same CDR3. The chain joins TRBV9 to TRBJ2-2; D is ambiguous. Germline CDR1 reads SGDLS; CDR2 reads YYNGEE. Trimming cost V 0 bases and J 4 bases, with 7 bases left between them. The CDR3 length is 14 residues. The CDR3 DNA sequence: TGTGCCAGCAGCGTAGGCCTTAGCACCGGGGAGCTGTTTTTT. This encodes CASSVGLSTGELFF.

The V gene is TRBV6-6, the J gene TRBJ1-2, with 10 bases identical to TRBD1. V was pared by 5 bases and J by 7 bases, with 10 bases of the junction left unmatched. CDR1 is MNHNY, CDR2 SVGAGI, per germline (reference sequence). The CDR3 sequence is 15 residues long. The CDR3 nucleotides read TGTGCCAGCAGTCAGACAGGGGGCGGAGAGGGTGGCTACACCTTC. Protein sequence: CASSQTGGGEGGYTF.

The chain carries TRBV14 and TRBJ1-5; 8 positions match TRBD1. The CDR3 is 15 residues long. Germline lookup yields CDR1 SGHDN and CDR2 FVKESK. V was pared by 1 base and J by 4 bases, with 3 bases of the junction left unmatched. The CDR3 DNA is TGTGCCAGCAGCCAAGGGACAGGGAGGAATCAGCCCCAGCATTTT. Protein: CASSQGTGRNQPQHF.

This clone was seen just once. The gene calls are TRBV2 and TRBJ2-6; 7 positions match TRBD1. This CDR3 has 15 residues. With V trimmed by 4 bases and J by 2 bases, 2 bases remained unmatched. The germline V gene encodes CDR1 SNHLY and CDR2 FYNNEI. The CDR3 region is CASSGDRAGANVLTF. CDR3 in DNA: TGTGCCAGCAGTGGCGACAGGGCTGGGGCCAACGTCCTGACTTTC.

This clone was seen more than once but under ten times. CDR3 bases: TGTGCCAGCAGCAAAGTGGGACTAGCGATGGGGGGGGCCTCCTACGAGCAGTACGTC. This codes for CASSKVGLAMGGASYEQYV. The rearrangement uses TRBV21-1 and TRBJ2-7; TRBD2 is taken as the D call from the table, unchecked against the DNA. TRBV21-1 is a pseudogene. CDR3 length: 19 amino acids.

The gene calls are TRBV7-9 and TRBJ2-5; no clear D gene. CDR3 size: 11 residues. Germline V gene sequence: CDR1 SEHNR, CDR2 FQNEAQ (reference sequence). The V end was cut by 8 bases, the J end by 5 bases, with 9 bases between. The CDR3 is CASLSAETQYF. DNA for the CDR3: TGTGCCAGCCTTTCGGCGGAGACCCAGTACTTC.

This chain uses TRBV5-1 with TRBJ2-4; the match to TRBD2 covers 8 bases. V trimming: 4 bases; J trimming: 1 base; junction bases outside the gene matches: 4. Germline CDR1 and CDR2: SGHRS and YFSETQ. This CDR3 has 15 amino acids. The CDR3 loop reads CASSGSGTAKNIQYF. In DNA, the CDR3 is TGCGCCAGCAGCGGTAGCGGGACGGCCAAAAACATTCAGTACTTC.

The V and J genes are TRBV12-3 or TRBV12-4 and TRBJ1-2; no firm D call. V was clipped by 3 bases and J by 8 bases, with 10 bases between them. CDR3 length: 12 residues. Here the CDR3 reads CASSFDMAGYTF. DNA for the CDR3: TGTGCCAGCAGTTTTGACATGGCCGGCTACACCTTC.

The V gene is TRBV7-2, the J gene TRBJ1-2, with 8 bases that match TRBD1. The junction had 13 bases not matched to a gene; V was cut back by 5 bases and J by 8 bases. The CDR3 consists of 15 residues. From germline, CDR1 is SGHTA and CDR2 FQGNSA. Here the CDR3 reads CASSPTGQGSRGYTF. CDR3 DNA: TGTGCCAGCAGCCCAACCGGACAGGGATCAAGAGGCTACACCTTC.

This sequence joins TRBV5-1 and TRBJ1-1; possible D gene TRBD1, 6 bases. V dropped 0 bases and J dropped 4 bases, with 10 bases sitting between them. The CDR3 contains 14 residues. Per the germline V gene, CDR1 is SGHRS and CDR2 is YFSETQ. This CDR3 is CASSLVGGPTEAFF. CDR3 nucleotides: TGCGCCAGCAGCTTGGTGGGGGGCCCCACTGAAGCTTTCTTT.

The genes are TRBV10-2 and TRBJ1-5; the D gene is possibly TRBD1 (5 bases). This CDR3 region has 13 residues. Trimming took off 8 bases at V and 7 bases at J, with 15 bases between the two ends. Germline V gives CDR1 WSHSY, CDR2 SAAADI. The CDR3 sequence: CASGDRSWQPQHF. The CDR3 nucleotides read TGCGCCAGCGGCGACAGATCTTGGCAGCCCCAGCATTTT.

The V gene is TRBV5-1, the J gene TRBJ2-2; the match to TRBD2 covers 7 bases. The CDR3 covers 15 residues. The trim removed 5 bases at V and 4 bases at J, leaving 8 bases unmatched. Germline V gene sequence: CDR1 SGHRS, CDR2 YFSETQ. CDR3 nucleotide sequence: TGCGCCAGCAGTGAAGGGTCGGGGGGCACCGGGGAGCTGTTTTTT. It codes for CASSEGSGGTGELFF.

This clone was seen once. The rearrangement links TRBV4-1 to TRBJ1-5; no definite D call. The V end was cut by 0 bases, the J end by 2 bases, with 5 bases between. The CDR3 is made up of 14 amino acids. Germline V gives CDR1 MGHRA, CDR2 YSYEKL. For the CDR3, the DNA is TGCGCCAGCAGCCAAGAATGGGGCAATCAGCCCCAGCATTTT. This translates into CASSQEWGNQPQHF.

This rearrangement joins TRBV19 to TRBJ1-6, with D possibly TRBD1 on 6 matching bases. V was clipped by 5 bases and J by 7 bases, with 15 bases between them. This CDR3 spans 15 amino acids. Germline V CDR1 and CDR2: LNHDA, SQIVND (reference sequence). For the CDR3, the DNA is TGTGCCAGTAGTGCGGAGACAGGACGGAATTCACCCCTCCACTTT. Its protein is CASSAETGRNSPLHF.

This rearrangement joins TRBV7-3 to TRBJ1-3; D may be TRBD1 (5 bases). The CDR3 runs 17 residues. Germline assignment: CDR1 SGHTA and CDR2 FQGTGA. V was pared by 5 bases and J by 1 base, with 18 bases between. The CDR3: CASSPQDTQQSGNTIYF. CDR3 DNA: TGTGCCAGCAGCCCACAGGACACCCAGCAATCTGGAAACACCATATATTTT.

This clone was seen just once. The chain has TRBV5-1 and TRBJ2-3; a possible D gene is TRBD2 (6 bases). This CDR3 contains 14 residues. The V gene lost 0 bases and the J gene lost 4 bases, with 9 bases spanning the gap. The germline V gene has CDR1 SGHRS and CDR2 YFSETQ. The CDR3: CASSLVSGADTQYF. The DNA for the CDR3 is TGCGCCAGCAGCTTGGTCTCGGGGGCAGATACGCAGTATTTT. Based on the CDR3 plus reference TRBV5-1 and TRBJ2-3, the full variable domain is KAGVTQTPRYLIKTRGQQVTLSCSPISGHRSVSWYQQTPGQGLQFLFEYFSETQRNKGNFPGRFSGRQFSNSRSEMNVSTLELGDSALYLCASSLVSGADTQYFGPGTRLTVL.

This rearrangement joins TRBV2 to TRBJ1-6, with 11 bases aligning to TRBD1. The CDR3 is 15 amino acids. V dropped 5 bases and J dropped 10; count of bases not matched to a gene: 7. The V gene's germline CDR1 is SNHLY and CDR2 FYNNEI. The CDR3 nucleotides read TGTGCCAGCAGTTTGGGACAGGGGGACGGGTCACCCCTCCACTTT. Its translation: CASSLGQGDGSPLHF.

By share, this clone ranks as large. The V gene is TRBV7-2, the J gene TRBJ2-1; D gene uncertain. V was trimmed by 7 bases and J by 11 bases, leaving 18 bases between them. Germline CDR1 is SGHTA and CDR2 is FQGNSA. CDR3 length equals 13 residues. The CDR3 nucleotides are TGTGCCAGCACCTTCTCTTGGCAATCAAAGCAGTTCTTC. Translating gives CASTFSWQSKQFF.

The genes are TRBV7-6 and TRBJ2-3; tentatively, D is TRBD1 (5 bases). The CDR3 length is 15 residues. V gave up 5 bases and J gave up 0 bases, with 12 bases separating them. Looked up from germline, CDR1 is SGHVS and CDR2 is FNYEAQ. In DNA, the CDR3 is TGTGCCAGCAGCGTTGTACAGGAAAGCACAGATACGCAGTATTTT. Translated: CASSVVQESTDTQYF.

J is TRBJ2-7 and V is TRBV5-5; 8 bases map to TRBD1. This CDR3 spans 12 amino acids. Germline values: CDR1 SGHKS, CDR2 YYEKEE (reference sequence). The CDR3 coding sequence is TGTGCCAGCAGCCCGGGGGACAGGACAGAACAAGTC. It specifies CASSPGDRTEQV.

The CDR3 bases are TGTGCCAGCAGCTTAGAGCAGCATCCGCAAGAGACCCAGTACTTC. It specifies CASSLEQHPQETQYF. The rearrangement uses TRBV7-8 and TRBJ2-5, with D uncertain. This CDR3 has 15 amino acids. CDR1 is SGHVS and CDR2 is FQNEAQ in the germline V gene. Trimming cost V 1 base and J 2 bases, with 11 bases left between them.

The rearrangement links TRBV5-1 to TRBJ1-2; 9 bases are shared with TRBD1. Trimming took 3 bases from V and 4 from J; bases not matched to a gene: 4. The germline CDR1 and CDR2 sequences are SGHRS and YFSETQ. The CDR3 has 14 residues. This CDR3 is CASSSTGGTYGYTF. The DNA of the CDR3 is TGCGCCAGCAGCTCGACAGGGGGTACCTATGGCTACACCTTC. Using reference TRBV5-1 and TRBJ1-2 for the parts outside the CDR3, the full variable domain is KAGVTQTPRYLIKTRGQQVTLSCSPISGHRSVSWYQQTPGQGLQFLFEYFSETQRNKGNFPGRFSGRQFSNSRSEMNVSTLELGDSALYLCASSSTGGTYGYTFGSGTRLTVV.